Listed below are T cell receptor beta chains from one sample, sequenced in a study of blood T cell repertoires in COVID-19. Data came from immunoSEQ multiplex PCR; TCRdb stores just in-frame clones and leaves some out. Of 100,000 to 150,000 clones listed, roughly four fifths are singletons. The source material was peripheral blood. All receptors come from a man older than 75 with COVID-19, enrolled during active disease. Both conserved end residues are part of each CDR3. A D gene is named only where the DNA matches it firmly. The listing skips clone size in some rows; elsewhere it reads once, few, many or a size class.

V,size,J,D,DNA,CDR3
TRBV6-5,NA,TRBJ1-2,NA,TGTGCCAGCACCCCTTACAGAAACTATGGCTACACCTTC,CASTPYRNYGYTF
TRBV5-1,NA,TRBJ2-3,TRBD2,TGCGCCAGCAGCTTGGGGAGCGGGATCGCAGATACGCAGTATTTT,CASSLGSGIADTQYF
TRBV28,NA,TRBJ1-5,TRBD1,TGTGCCAGCAGTATCACAGGGGGCGCTGGTCAGCCCCAGCATTTT,CASSITGGAGQPQHF
TRBV5-3,few,TRBJ1-2,TRBD1,TGTGCCAGAAGCGCCTCCGGGACAGGGGGCCGAATCTATGGCTACACCTTC,CARSASGTGGRIYGYTF
TRBV2,NA,TRBJ1-1,TRBD1,TGTGCCAGCAGTGAGGACAGGGGGCGCTACTATGAAGCTTTCTTT,CASSEDRGRYYEAFF
TRBV9,few,TRBJ1-1,TRBD1,TGTGCCAGCAGCCCCCGGGACAGGGGGTCGAACACTGAAGCTTTCTTT,CASSPRDRGSNTEAFF
TRBV10-3,once,TRBJ2-1,NA,TGTGCCATCAGTGATATCAGATACAATGAGCAGTTCTTC,CAISDIRYNEQFF
TRBV6-5,NA,TRBJ1-1,TRBD1,TGTGCCAGCAGGGGACAGCTGAACACTGAAGCTTTCTTT,CASRGQLNTEAFF
TRBV6-5,once,TRBJ2-7,NA,TGTGCCAGCAGTTACACTCGACAGAGTTACGAGCAGTACTTC,CASSYTRQSYEQYF
TRBV30,NA,TRBJ2-2,NA,TGTGCCTGGACCGGGACAAACACCGGGGAGCTGTTTTTT,CAWTGTNTGELFF
TRBV2,NA,TRBJ1-5,NA,TGTGCCAGCAGTATTGAGAGCAATCAGCCCCAGCATTTT,CASSIESNQPQHF
TRBV25-1,NA,TRBJ2-1,NA,TGTGCCAGCAGTGATAGAGCGGAGGGGCAGTTCTTC,CASSDRAEGQFF
TRBV10-3,NA,TRBJ2-3,NA,TGTGCCATCAGGGTGGAGGGCACAGATACGCAGTATTTT,CAIRVEGTDTQYF
TRBV18,NA,TRBJ2-7,NA,TGTGCCAGCTCAGGAGGGGTAGACGAGCAGTACTTC,CASSGGVDEQYF
TRBV5-1,NA,TRBJ2-7,NA,TGCGCCAGCAGCTGGCGGGGTTACTACGAGCAGTACTTC,CASSWRGYYEQYF
TRBV4-1,NA,TRBJ2-6,NA,TGCGCCAGCAGCCAAGATGAAGTAGGGCAGGGGGGTTCATCTGGGGCCAACGTCCTGACTTTC,CASSQDEVGQGGSSGANVLTF
TRBV5-6,NA,TRBJ2-7,TRBD1,TGTGCCAGCAGCTTTTTCGGACAGGCAGACGAGCAGTACTTC,CASSFFGQADEQYF
TRBV7-9,NA,TRBJ2-1,NA,TGTGCCAGCAGCCCCCTCGGCGTGGACAGCTACAATGAGCAGTTCTTC,CASSPLGVDSYNEQFF
TRBV2,NA,TRBJ2-2,TRBD2,TGTGCCAGCAGTGAAAGGGGAGCGGGAGGAAAGACCGGGGAGCTGTTTTTT,CASSERGAGGKTGELFF
TRBV29-1,large,TRBJ2-7,NA,TGCAGCGTTGAATGGCAGGGCAAGTACGAGCAGTACTTC,CSVEWQGKYEQYF
TRBV21-1,NA,TRBJ1-4,NA,TGTGCCAGCAGAGATTGGCCCGACAGGTATGAAAAACTGTTTTTT,CASRDWPDRYEKLFF
TRBV25-1,NA,TRBJ1-3,NA,TGTGCCAGCAGTGAGCAGGGGTACTCTGGAAACACCATATATTTT,CASSEQGYSGNTIYF
TRBV5-1,NA,TRBJ1-2,TRBD1,TGCGCCAGCAGCGTATGGGACAGGGGCCTCCTTAACTATGGCTACACCTTC,CASSVWDRGLLNYGYTF
TRBV29-1,NA,TRBJ2-5,TRBD2,TGCAGCGGCGGGAGGGCCGAAGAGACCCAGTACTTC,CSGGRAEETQYF
TRBV27,NA,TRBJ2-5,TRBD2,TGTGCCAGACCAAGCGGGAGGCCCGAAGCACAGTACTTC,CARPSGRPEAQYF
TRBV3-1/TRBV3-2,NA,TRBJ2-1,TRBD2,TGTGCCAGCAGCCAAGATCTGGCTAGCGGAACCTACAATGAGCAGTTCTTC,CASSQDLASGTYNEQFF
TRBV28,once,TRBJ1-6,NA,TGTGCCAGCAGTTTATTCTCCAAGGAGCCCCTCCACTTT,CASSLFSKEPLHF
TRBV29-1,NA,TRBJ2-2,TRBD2,TGCAGCGTTGAAGAGACTAGCGGGAGGAACACCGGGGAGCTGTTTTTT,CSVEETSGRNTGELFF
TRBV3-1/TRBV3-2,few,TRBJ2-1,TRBD2,TGTGCCAGCAGCCCTCTAGCGGCCAGCTCCTACAATGAGCAGTTCTTC,CASSPLAASSYNEQFF
TRBV5-4,NA,TRBJ1-2,TRBD1,TGTGCCAGCAGCGTAGGACAGGGGGCTTATGGCTACACCTTC,CASSVGQGAYGYTF
TRBV15,NA,TRBJ2-6,NA,TGTGCCACCAGCAGAGGTTCGGGGGCTGGGGCCAACGTCCTGACTTTC,CATSRGSGAGANVLTF
TRBV28,few,TRBJ2-7,NA,TGTGCCAGCAGACACCTCTACGAGCAGTACTTC,CASRHLYEQYF
TRBV6-5,NA,TRBJ2-3,NA,TGTGCCAGCAGTTTGGGGGGGGGCTTCACAGATACGCAGTATTTT,CASSLGGGFTDTQYF
TRBV5-1,NA,TRBJ2-1,NA,TGCGCCAGCAGCTTGGATGTCTCCGGGGGAAACAATGAGCAGTTCTTC,CASSLDVSGGNNEQFF
TRBV2,NA,TRBJ1-4,NA,TGTGCCAGTAGACAGGAAGCAACTAATGAAAAACTGTTTTTT,CASRQEATNEKLFF
TRBV29-1,NA,TRBJ2-7,TRBD1,TGCAGCGTTGCAGGGGGCTCCTACGAGCAGTACTTC,CSVAGGSYEQYF
TRBV7-8,NA,TRBJ2-1,TRBD2,TGTGCCAGCAGCCGAACTAGCGGGAGTCTCAATGAGCAGTTCTTC,CASSRTSGSLNEQFF
TRBV18,NA,TRBJ1-6,NA,TGTGCCAGCTCACCACTAGGGGGAGATAATTCACCCCTCCACTTT,CASSPLGGDNSPLHF
TRBV7-6,NA,TRBJ1-6,NA,TGTGCCAGCAGCTTAGGCGGGGGGATTAATTCACCCCTCCACTTT,CASSLGGGINSPLHF
TRBV6-6,NA,TRBJ1-2,NA,TGTGCCAGCATCCAGGGCGCCTATGGCTACACCTTC,CASIQGAYGYTF
TRBV11-2,NA,TRBJ1-5,NA,TGTGCCAGCAGCTTAACGGGGGGGCAGCCCCAGCATTTT,CASSLTGGQPQHF
TRBV12-3/TRBV12-4,once,TRBJ1-1,NA,TGTGCCAGCAGTTTAATAGGAGTTGAAGCTTTCTTT,CASSLIGVEAFF
TRBV6-5,NA,TRBJ1-4,NA,TGTGCCAGCAGCGCCCTCATTGGGAGGGCTGAAAAACTGTTTTTT,CASSALIGRAEKLFF
TRBV29-1,NA,TRBJ2-5,TRBD2,TGCAGCGTTGAAGAACGAGCGGGATTCGAGACCCAGTACTTC,CSVEERAGFETQYF
TRBV28,NA,TRBJ1-2,TRBD1,TGTGCCAGCAGTTCCTATACCCCGACAGGGTACTATGGCTACACCTTC,CASSSYTPTGYYGYTF